The rows below give T cell receptor beta chains drawn from one sample of a study of OX40 agonist ivuxolimab in advanced cancers. Clones were read by immunoSEQ multiplex PCR, and TCRdb kept only the in-frame ones, dropping some. The sample shows about 76,000 clones, 85% to 90% of them seen only once. The sample consisted of CD4+ or CD8+ T cells sorted from blood, taken in a trial of the OX40 agonist ivuxolimab. These receptors originate from an adult with an advanced solid tumor such as melanoma, head and neck, liver or kidney cancer. The CDR3 runs from the conserved cysteine through the conserved F or W. The D gene is left open where the match is weak. Size is stated for part of the rows, as once, few or many counts, or as a class when the clone is expanded.

j_gene	v_gene	d_gene	abundance	CDR3nt	CDR3aa
TRBJ2-5	TRBV11-3	-	-	TGTGCCAGCAGCCGGCAGGGTGAAGAGACCCAGTACTTC	CASSRQGEETQYF
TRBJ1-4	TRBV30	TRBD1	-	TGTGCCGGGGGACAGCATAATGAAAAACTGTTTTTT	CAGGQHNEKLFF
TRBJ1-5	TRBV7-2	-	few	TGTGCCAGCAGCATCAGTGACGGCTATAGCAATCAGCCCCAGCATTTT	CASSISDGYSNQPQHF
TRBJ2-3	TRBV2	TRBD2	-	TGTGCCAGCAGTGTTGCTAGCGGTAGCGCAGATACGCAGTATTTT	CASSVASGSADTQYF
TRBJ2-3	TRBV4-3	-	-	TGCGCCAGCAGCCAAGGGTCTACTGTCGGTACGCAGTATTTT	CASSQGSTVGTQYF
TRBJ1-2	TRBV29-1	-	-	TGCAGCGTTGTGTCGGGTTCTGGCTACACCTTC	CSVVSGSGYTF
TRBJ2-5	TRBV18	TRBD2	-	TGTGCCAGCTCACCGTTACTAGCGGGGGCCCAAGAGACCCAGTACTTC	CASSPLLAGAQETQYF
TRBJ1-1	TRBV18	-	-	TGTGCCAGCTCACCACGCCGAGGGGACGGGACTGAAGCTTTCTTT	CASSPRRGDGTEAFF
TRBJ2-5	TRBV9	-	-	TGTGCCAGCAGCGTAGACACAGGCTCATTAACCGGACAGACCCAGTACTTC	CASSVDTGSLTGQTQYF
TRBJ2-3	TRBV7-2	-	-	TGTGCCAGCAGCTTCTGGGGTACAGATACGCAGTATTTT	CASSFWGTDTQYF
TRBJ1-1	TRBV30	-	-	TGTGCCTCCCAAACCCGGGTCTCGAACACTGAAGCTTTCTTT	CASQTRVSNTEAFF
TRBJ2-7	TRBV6-5	TRBD1	-	TGTGCCAGCAGTTACTCGTCGGGACAGTCCTACGAGCAGTACTTC	CASSYSSGQSYEQYF
TRBJ2-5	TRBV7-2	-	-	TGTGCCAGCAGCACTTACAGGGAAGAGACCCAGTACTTC	CASSTYREETQYF
TRBJ2-3	TRBV9	-	-	TGTGCCAGCAGCGCGACACTATTAAGCACAGATACGCAGTATTTT	CASSATLLSTDTQYF
TRBJ2-1	TRBV6-6	-	-	TGTGCCAGCAGTTTCCTCAGTCTCCGGGTCCATTTCTTC	CASSFLSLRVHFF
TRBJ1-1	TRBV10-2	-	-	TGCGCCAGTTTCACCGGGGGCCCCCAGACTGAAGCTTTCTTT	CASFTGGPQTEAFF
TRBJ1-2	TRBV11-1	-	-	TGTGCCAGCAGCTTAATTAACGGGGGCTACACCTTC	CASSLINGGYTF
TRBJ1-3	TRBV5-1	-	few	TGCGCCAGCAGCTTGTTGCAGGGGACCTCTGGAAACACCATATATTTT	CASSLLQGTSGNTIYF
TRBJ1-2	TRBV7-2	-	-	TGTGCCAGCAGCTTAGCCATTGCAGGGTCTTATGGCTACACCTTC	CASSLAIAGSYGYTF
TRBJ2-3	TRBV5-4	TRBD2	-	TGTGCCAGCAGCTCGGGGGGGCTTGGCACAGATACGCAGTATTTT	CASSSGGLGTDTQYF
TRBJ2-3	TRBV19	-	-	TGTGCCAGTACCTCGGGACTCCGCACAGATACGCAGTATTTT	CASTSGLRTDTQYF
TRBJ1-2	TRBV7-9	-	-	TGTGCCAGCAGCTTACAATCGGTCCGGGGCTACACCTTC	CASSLQSVRGYTF
TRBJ2-1	TRBV5-1	TRBD2	once	TGCGCCAGCAGCCCCCTAGCGGGATCGAACAATGAGCAGTTCTTC	CASSPLAGSNNEQFF
TRBJ1-1	TRBV9	-	-	TGTGCCAGCAGCGTTAAGCAAGGAACTGAAGCTTTCTTT	CASSVKQGTEAFF
TRBJ1-1	TRBV11-3	-	-	TGTGCCAGCAGTATTCAGGGAGACACTGAAGCTTTCTTT	CASSIQGDTEAFF
TRBJ1-2	TRBV5-5	TRBD1	-	TGTGCCAGCAGCTTGAAAGCCAGGCAGGGACAGATCATCCCCGCGGGCTACACCTTC	CASSLKARQGQIIPAGYTF
TRBJ1-3	TRBV6-1	TRBD1	-	TGTGCCAGCGGACAGGGATCCTCTGGAAACACCATATATTTT	CASGQGSSGNTIYF
TRBJ1-6	TRBV4-2	-	-	TGTGCCAGCAGCCAGGGGTTCCAAGAGGCGACTTACCTCCACTTT	CASSQGFQEATYLHF
TRBJ2-1	TRBV6-4	TRBD2	-	TGTGCCAGCAGTGACGGCCCAGCGGGGTCAACCCGCGCCTACAATGAGCAGTTCTTC	CASSDGPAGSTRAYNEQFF
TRBJ1-5	TRBV7-6	-	-	TGTGCCAGCAGCCTGGGACAAAGGGGGAGTCAGCCCCAGCATTTT	CASSLGQRGSQPQHF
TRBJ1-5	TRBV30	TRBD1	-	TGTGCCTGTTCGGGCAGGGGGAGCAATCAGCCCCAGCATTTT	CACSGRGSNQPQHF
TRBJ1-1	TRBV11-3	-	-	TGTGCCAGCAGCTTAGAAATAGGGCTAATCACTGAAGCTTTCTTT	CASSLEIGLITEAFF
TRBJ2-7	TRBV7-2	-	-	TGTGCCAGCAGCTGGGACTTTACCTACGAGCAGTACTTC	CASSWDFTYEQYF
TRBJ2-1	TRBV11-3	TRBD2	-	TGTGCCAGCAGCCGACTAGCGGGAGGGTTCAATGAGCAGTTCTTC	CASSRLAGGFNEQFF
TRBJ2-2	TRBV12-5	-	-	TGTGCTAGTGGTTTGGCATACAGGGTCCAGAACACCGGGGAGCTGTTTTTT	CASGLAYRVQNTGELFF
TRBJ2-3	TRBV5-6	-	-	TGTGCCAGCAGCTTGGTGGGGTTCGGCACAGATACGCAGTATTTT	CASSLVGFGTDTQYF
TRBJ1-1	TRBV6-6	-	once	TGTGCCAGCGGGAATACGAACACTGAAGCTTTCTTT	CASGNTNTEAFF
TRBJ2-1	TRBV5-6	TRBD2	-	TGTGCCAGCAGCTTGGGGGCTAGCGGCGAGCAGTTCTTC	CASSLGASGEQFF
TRBJ2-2	TRBV9	TRBD2	-	TGTGCCAGCAGCTATCGTTTAATGGGACTAGAAGGCACCGGGGAGCTGTTTTTT	CASSYRLMGLEGTGELFF
TRBJ2-1	TRBV5-4	TRBD2	-	TGTGCCAGCAGCTTGGCGCGGGGTTCGGGAGGGAGGAACTACAATGAGCAGTTCTTC	CASSLARGSGGRNYNEQFF
TRBJ1-5	TRBV7-2	-	-	TGTGCCAGCAGCTTAAAAGGGTACGGTAGCAATCAGCCCCAGCATTTT	CASSLKGYGSNQPQHF
TRBJ1-2	TRBV7-2	TRBD1	-	TGTGCCAGCAGCAAGACGGACAGGCCCATGCACTATGGCTACACCTTC	CASSKTDRPMHYGYTF
TRBJ2-3	TRBV5-1	-	once	TGCGCCAGCAGCTTGGGCCAGTCTCCAGATACGCAGTATTTT	CASSLGQSPDTQYF
TRBJ2-1	TRBV19	TRBD1	-	TGTGCCAGTAGCCGGACAGGGGGCCCCTACAATGAGCAGTTCTTC	CASSRTGGPYNEQFF
TRBJ1-2	TRBV2	-	-	TGTGCCAGCAGTGCGATGGGGGACTATGGCTACACCTTC	CASSAMGDYGYTF
TRBJ2-5	TRBV14	-	-	TGTGCCAGCAGCCGCCAGGGGCGAGAGACCCAGTACTTC	CASSRQGRETQYF
TRBJ1-2	TRBV4-3	-	-	TGCGCCAGCAGCCAGTACCCTCAGGGAAACTATGGCTACACCTTC	CASSQYPQGNYGYTF
TRBJ1-2	TRBV19	-	few	TGTGCCAGTAGTATTTTGGACAGCGGCTACACCTTC	CASSILDSGYTF
TRBJ1-2	TRBV16	TRBD1	-	TGTGCCAGCAGCCCGGACAGGTATGGCTACACCTTC	CASSPDRYGYTF
TRBJ2-7	TRBV7-8	TRBD2	-	TGTGCCAGCAGGCAGGGACTAGCGGGTGGGGGCTACGAGCAGTACTTC	CASRQGLAGGGYEQYF